In this sample, the clone carrying this T cell receptor beta chain turned up a few times. Amplification of TCR beta CDR3 regions used RNA as the template. HTBI primers were used for first-round RT-PCR of the TCR CDR3. TCRdb itself ran the multiplex PCR reads through MiXCR, one entry per CDR3 protein. Counted here are a few hundred thousand distinct CDR3 sequences, less than 25% occurring once; the ten biggest clones make up 45% to 55%. The data originate from a study of T cells in Graves' hyperthyroidism and ophthalmopathy. This CDR3 has 13 amino acids. J gave up 3 bases and V 7 bases, and 6 bases lay outside the gene matches. The germline CDR1 and CDR2 sequences are MDHEN and SYDVKM. Lactation, pregnancy, other autoimmune disease or uncontrolled infection excluded patients.

V is TRBV28 and J is TRBJ2-7; 7 bases agree with TRBD1. The TCR originated in a woman aged 70 to 79 with Graves' ophthalmopathy. The sample taken for sequencing was blood. The CDR3: CASTGTGVYEQYF. Here the CDR3 DNA reads TGTGCCAGCACCGGCACAGGGGTCTACGAGCAGTACTTC. The full variable domain, with the rest looked up from reference TRBV28 and TRBJ2-7, is DVKVTQSSRYLVKRTGEKVFLECVQDMDHENMFWYRQDPGLGLRLIYFSYDVKMKEKGDIPEGYSVSREKKERFSLILESASTNQTSMYLCASTGTGVYEQYFGPGTRLTVT.